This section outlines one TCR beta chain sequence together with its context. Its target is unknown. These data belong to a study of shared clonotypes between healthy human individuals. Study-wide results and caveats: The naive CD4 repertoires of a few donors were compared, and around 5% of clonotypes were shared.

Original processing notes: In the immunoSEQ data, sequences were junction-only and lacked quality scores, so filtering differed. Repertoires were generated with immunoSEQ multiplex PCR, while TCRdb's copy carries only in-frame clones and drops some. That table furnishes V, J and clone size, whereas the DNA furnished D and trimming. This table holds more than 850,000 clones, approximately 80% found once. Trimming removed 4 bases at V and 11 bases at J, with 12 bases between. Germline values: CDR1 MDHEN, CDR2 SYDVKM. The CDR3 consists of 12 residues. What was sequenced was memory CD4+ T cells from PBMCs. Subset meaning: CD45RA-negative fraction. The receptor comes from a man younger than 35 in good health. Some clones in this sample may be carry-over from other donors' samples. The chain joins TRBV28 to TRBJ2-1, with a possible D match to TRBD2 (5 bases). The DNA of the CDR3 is TGTGCCAGCAGTTCCCCGGGGAGCAAGCAGTTCTTC. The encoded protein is CASSSPGSKQFF.